Below, 12 T cell receptor beta chains from the same sample are listed, as sequenced in a study of blood T cell repertoires in COVID-19 (dated by TCRdb to about 2020). Libraries came from the immunoSEQ multiplex PCR assay. TCRdb's version of the immuneACCESS table is confined to in-frame rearrangements and falls short of the full clone set. An unresolved V gene accounts for under half of the shortfall where checked; the remainder is of unknown origin. For this sample there are about 390,000 clones; approximately 87% appear just once. The ten largest clonotypes hold roughly 2% of the sample. Sequenced: peripheral blood. The receptor source for this set is a woman between 55 and 75 years old with COVID-19, enrolled during active disease.

The V call is TRBV3-1 (or the pseudogene TRBV3-2), the J call TRBJ2-4; D gene unclear. Trimming took 4 bases from V and 0 from J, leaving 13 bases between them. The CDR3 covers 16 residues. Per germline, CDR1 LGHDT and CDR2 YNNKEL (reference sequence). The DNA for the CDR3 is TGTGCCAGCAGCCTTACACCGCTTATAGCCAAAAACATTCAGTACTTC. Translated: CASSLTPLIAKNIQYF.

V is TRBV27 and J is TRBJ1-4, with 7 bases fitting TRBD1. V lost 5 bases to trimming and J lost 4 bases; unmatched junction nucleotides: 7. Germline loops: CDR1 MNHEY, CDR2 SMNVEV (reference sequence). The CDR3 contains 15 residues. CDR3 protein: CASSISTGSNEKLFF. CDR3 DNA: TGTGCCAGCAGTATCTCGACAGGGAGTAATGAAAAACTGTTTTTT. The complete variable domain, with remaining parts taken from reference TRBV27 and TRBJ1-4, reads EAQVTQNPRYLITVTGKKLTVTCSQNMNHEYMSWYRQDPGLGLRQIYYSMNVEVTDKGDVPEGYKVSRKEKRNFPLILESPSPNQTSLYFCASSISTGSNEKLFFGSGTQLSVL.

V gene TRBV6-6 combines with J gene TRBJ1-5; the match to TRBD1 covers 12 bases. J gave up 2 bases and V 5 bases, and 7 bases lay outside the gene matches. CDR3 length equals 17 residues. Germline V gene data show CDR1 as MNHNY and CDR2 as SVGAGI (reference sequence). Written as DNA, the CDR3 is TGTGCCAGCAGTCAGGGACAGGGGGCGTCCGGCAATCAGCCCCAGCATTTT. This gives the protein CASSQGQGASGNQPQHF.

This chain links TRBV10-1 with TRBJ1-1; D is unresolved. Germline V gene lookup returns CDR1 WNHNN and CDR2 SYGVQD (reference sequence). Trimming left V 3 bases short and J 1 base short, with 9 bases between. The CDR3 length is 14 residues. The CDR3 coding sequence is TGCGCCAGCAGTGACGGCGGTGGGAACACTGAAGCTTTCTTT. Its protein product is CASSDGGGNTEAFF.

This sequence joins TRBV10-1 and TRBJ2-7, with 7 bases lining up with TRBD2. CDR1 WNHNN and CDR2 SYGVQD come from the germline V gene (reference sequence). The V gene end was trimmed by 6 bases and the J gene end by 0 bases; junction bases not matched to a gene: 8. The CDR3 is 15 amino acids. CDR3 residues: CASSDMSGASYEQYF. DNA of the CDR3: TGCGCCAGCAGCGACATGAGCGGGGCCTCCTACGAGCAGTACTTC.

The chain combines TRBV7-9 with TRBJ2-7, with 12 bases identical to TRBD1. The CDR3 length is 14 residues. Losses at the gene ends were 5 bases for V and 7 bases for J; bases not matched to a gene: 6. Per germline, CDR1 SEHNR and CDR2 FQNEAQ (reference sequence). CDR3 loop: CASSMGQGASEQYF. CDR3 in DNA: TGTGCCAGCAGCATGGGACAGGGGGCAAGTGAGCAGTACTTC.

The genes are TRBV6-1 and TRBJ2-7; D gene ambiguous. The V end lost 0 bases, the J end lost 0 bases, and 9 bases lay between the germline ends. CDR3 size: 15 residues. CDR1 MNHNS and CDR2 SASEGT come from the germline V gene. CDR3 sequence (DNA): TGTGCCAGCAGTGAAGCCCCAGGATTCTCCTACGAGCAGTACTTC. Translating it yields CASSEAPGFSYEQYF.

This sequence joins TRBV5-8 and TRBJ2-3, with D perhaps TRBD1 (7 bases). The CDR3 is 15 residues long. V was shortened by 7 bases and J by 0 bases, with 15 bases between the two germline ends. Germline-derived CDR1 and CDR2 are SGHTS and YDEGEE. DNA of the CDR3: TGTGCCAGCGGAAAACAGGGGACTAGCACAGATACGCAGTATTTT. This codes for CASGKQGTSTDTQYF.

This chain joins TRBV7-9 and TRBJ1-1, with TRBD1 matching over 8 bases. Germline V lookup: CDR1 SEHNR, CDR2 FQNEAQ (reference sequence). The CDR3 is 14 amino acids. The junction had 9 bases not matched to a gene; V was cut back by 5 bases and J by 7 bases. CDR3 nucleotides: TGTGCCAGCAGCCCGGACAGGGCGGTTGGTGAAGCTTTCTTT. Translation: CASSPDRAVGEAFF.

This chain uses TRBV5-1 with TRBJ2-3, with 14 bases that match TRBD2. J gave up 9 bases and V 4 bases, and 4 bases lay outside the gene matches. The CDR3 spans 14 residues. Germline CDR1 SGHRS, CDR2 YFSETQ. CDR3 in DNA: TGCGCCAGCAGCCCAGGACTAGCGGGGGGAACGCAGTATTTT. Translation: CASSPGLAGGTQYF.

The gene calls are TRBV4-1 and TRBJ1-6, with TRBD1 matching over 9 bases. The CDR3 length is 16 residues. The V gene end was trimmed by 2 bases and the J gene end by 8 bases; junction bases not matched to a gene: 7. In germline, CDR1 is MGHRA, CDR2 YSYEKL. CDR3 nucleotide sequence: TGCGCCAGCAGCCAACAGGGACAGGGAGGTTATTCACCCCTCCACTTT. Protein sequence: CASSQQGQGGYSPLHF.

The genes are TRBV28 and TRBJ1-4; TRBD1 aligns across 10 bases. The CDR3 sequence is 16 residues long. V shed 5 bases, J shed 8 bases, and the junction held 11 bases outside the gene matches. Germline-derived CDR1 and CDR2 are MDHEN and SYDVKM. The CDR3: CASSLGDRGGGEKLFF. CDR3 nucleotide sequence: TGTGCCAGCAGTCTCGGGGACAGGGGAGGAGGCGAAAAACTGTTTTTT.